Listed here are 8 T cell receptor beta chains from one sample, sequenced in a study of T cells after yellow fever vaccination. TCRdb redid the calling of the 5' RACE reads with MiXCR, one entry per CDR3 protein. Counted here are around 350,000 distinct CDR3 sequences, roughly 12% occurring once; the ten biggest clones make up less than 20%. The source material was PBMCs, sampled on the day of the first yellow fever vaccination. Receptor source: a young man who received the YFV17D yellow fever vaccine.

The sample holds a few counts of this clonotype. V and J are TRBV5-1 and TRBJ1-6, with 9 bases that match TRBD1. The J segment lost 0 bases and the V segment lost 7 bases, leaving 5 bases of the junction unmatched. This CDR3 is 16 amino acids long. Looked up from germline, CDR1 is SGHRS and CDR2 is YFSETQ. CDR3: CASRDRGNSYNSPLHF. The DNA for the CDR3 is TGCGCCAGCCGCGACAGGGGGAACTCCTATAATTCACCCCTCCACTTT.

This clonotype has only a few counts. V is TRBV9 and J is TRBJ2-1; 16 bases match TRBD2. The ends lost 2 bases at V and 0 bases at J; junction bases unmatched: 8. The CDR3 runs to 20 residues. Germline values: CDR1 SGDLS, CDR2 YYNGEE. Written as DNA, the CDR3 is TGTGCCAGCAGCGTCTATGGGACTAGCGGGGGGGCCAGCTCCTACAATGAGCAGTTCTTC. It codes for CASSVYGTSGGASSYNEQFF.

This chain joins TRBV18 and TRBJ1-6; perhaps TRBD1 as D (5 bases). CDR3 length: 12 amino acids. V was trimmed by 6 bases and J by 13 bases, leaving 13 bases between them. Per germline, CDR1 KGHSH and CDR2 LQKENI. The CDR3 protein is CASSSGSSPLHF. CDR3 sequence (DNA): TGTGCCAGCTCCTCAGGGAGTTCGCCCCTCCACTTT.

The chain joins TRBV7-3 to TRBJ2-2, with D unclear. Germline V gene sequence: CDR1 SGHTA, CDR2 FQGTGA. V was shortened by 5 bases and J by 0 bases, with 13 bases between the two germline ends. This CDR3 region has 16 residues. Here the CDR3 DNA reads TGTGCCAGCAGCCTTGACGCGGCGCCGAACACCGGGGAGCTGTTTTTT. Its protein is CASSLDAAPNTGELFF. Together with reference TRBV7-3 and TRBJ2-2, the CDR3 gives the full variable domain: GAGVSQTPSNKVTEKGKYVELRCDPISGHTALYWYRQSLGQGPEFLIYFQGTGAADDSGLPNDRFFAVRPEGSVSTLKIQRTERGDSAVYLCASSLDAAPNTGELFFGEGSRLTVL.

At least ten counts were recorded for this clonotype. The rearrangement links TRBV7-2 to TRBJ2-7, with 8 bases aligning to TRBD2. The CDR3 spans 17 residues. Germline CDR1 and CDR2: SGHTA and FQGNSA. V gave up 2 bases and J gave up 6 bases; unmatched junction bases: 15. For the CDR3, the DNA is TGTGCCAGCAGCTTAAGCGGGGGTACTCGACCCCTGGCCGAGCAGTACTTC. Protein sequence: CASSLSGGTRPLAEQYF.

The genes are TRBV4-3 and TRBJ2-6; D not certain. The CDR3 spans 18 residues. Germline values: CDR1 LGHNA, CDR2 YSLEER. Between the trimmed V and J ends, which lost 0 bases and 4 bases, there was a span of 16 bases. CDR3 DNA: TGCGCCAGCAGCCAAGAAGCTGCCGTGACTGTAGGGGCCAACGTCCTGACTTTC. Protein product: CASSQEAAVTVGANVLTF.

Ten or more counts support this clonotype. V gene TRBV7-3 combines with J gene TRBJ2-1; 7 bases are shared with TRBD2. Trimming cost V 2 bases and J 1 base; bases outside gene matches: 5. Germline loops: CDR1 SGHTA, CDR2 FQGTGA. The CDR3 has 16 residues. The CDR3 coding sequence is TGTGCCAGCAGCTTAGAGGGGCGGGGGTCCTACAATGAGCAGTTCTTC. Its translation: CASSLEGRGSYNEQFF. Complete variable domain (other parts from reference TRBV7-3 and TRBJ2-1): GAGVSQTPSNKVTEKGKYVELRCDPISGHTALYWYRQSLGQGPEFLIYFQGTGAADDSGLPNDRFFAVRPEGSVSTLKIQRTERGDSAVYLCASSLEGRGSYNEQFFGPGTRLTVL.

This clonotype was counted a few times. This chain connects TRBV15 to TRBJ2-5, with TRBD2 identical over 13 bases. The CDR3 is made up of 18 amino acids. Germline V lookup: CDR1 LNHNV, CDR2 YYDKDF (reference sequence). The ends lost 7 bases at V and 1 base at J; junction bases unmatched: 12. The CDR3 loop is CATTQTSGGVPGQETQYF. The CDR3 DNA is TGTGCCACCACCCAAACTAGCGGGGGGGTCCCGGGCCAAGAGACCCAGTACTTC.